Listed here is a single T cell receptor (beta chain). The data were produced by immunoSEQ multiplex PCR, yet TCRdb's version contains in-frame clones alone and is incomplete. The data show roughly 52,000 clones, 84% seen once. This sample stems from a study of OX40 agonist ivuxolimab in advanced cancers. Turning to the study itself: It was ivuxolimab, an agonistic anti-OX40 (CD134) antibody, that patients were treated with. Checkpoint inhibitors had been given previously to roughly 40% of patients.

The V and J ends lost 4 bases and 2 bases, in that order; junction bases with no gene match: 13. The CDR3 covers 19 residues. Looked up from germline, CDR1 is SGHKS and CDR2 is YYEKEE (reference sequence). Patients with a history of autoimmune disease or on systemic immunosuppression were excluded. The source of this sequence is an adult with an advanced solid tumor such as melanoma, head and neck, liver or kidney cancer. The chain carries TRBV5-5 and TRBJ2-7; 15 bases are a match to TRBD2. The source material was CD4+ or CD8+ T cells sorted from blood, sampled in a trial of the OX40 agonist ivuxolimab. The CDR3 region has the DNA TGTGCCAGCAGCACCAGCGGACTAGCGGGAGGGAGATCTACCTACGAGCAGTACTTC. Translating it yields CASSTSGLAGGRSTYEQYF. Full variable domain (rest looked up from reference TRBV5-5 and TRBJ2-7): DAGVTQSPTHLIKTRGQQVTLRCSPISGHKSVSWYQQVLGQGPQFIFQYYEKEERGRGNFPDRFSARQFPNYSSELNVNALLLGDSALYLCASSTSGLAGGRSTYEQYFGPGTRLTVT.